This T cell receptor beta chain was documented in a study of long-term antiretroviral therapy in people with HIV. The wider study: The study's earliest collections predate the 2015 immediate-ART recommendation by about a decade.

As concerns this clone: Its antigen is currently unknown.

Findings and limits, study-wide: Dominant in the repertoire at all time points were clones expanded before ART.

Each HIV participant was treated in the United States. Cryopreserved PBMC samples of about 0.9-10 million cells were used for DNA extraction. An immunoSEQ assay, version v3.0, was performed at survey level. This table comes from immunoSEQ multiplex PCR, and its TCRdb copy is limited to in-frame clones, with some not included. The sample contains tens of thousands of clones, approximately 86% of which appear only once. Germline V gene sequence: CDR1 SGDLS, CDR2 YYNGEE. The CDR3 spans 14 residues. Trimming removed 1 base from V and 4 bases from J; junction bases left unmatched: 2. The source is a man aged 30-40 years with HIV. This specimen consisted of unsorted PBMCs, obtained about 4.5 years after starting antiretroviral therapy. The chain is built from TRBV9 and TRBJ2-3; TRBD2 agrees at 8 bases. This chain's CDR3 is CASSVTGGADTQYF. CDR3 coding DNA: TGTGCCAGCAGCGTAACGGGGGGGGCAGATACGCAGTATTTT.